The next 4 T cell receptor beta chains were all read from a single sample in a study of technical replicates of blood from a few donors. Some clones are missing from TCRdb's copy, which holds only in-frame ones; the method was immunoSEQ multiplex PCR. The top ten clones hold 0.35% to 0.4% of a sample with under 95,000 clones, 91% of them seen once. The sample taken for sequencing was T cells isolated from PBMCs. The receptors derive from a human donor in good health. Some clones in this sample may be carry-over from other donors' samples.

CDR3 protein: CASMGGGIAGANVLTF. CDR3 nucleotide sequence: TGTGCTAGCATGGGCGGGGGGATTGCTGGGGCCAACGTCCTGACTTTC. V gene TRBV12-5 combines with J gene TRBJ2-6; 8 positions match TRBD2. The junction had 9 bases not matched to a gene; V was cut back by 9 bases and J by 2 bases. Per the germline V gene, CDR1 is LGHNT and CDR2 is FRNRAP. The CDR3 sequence is 16 residues long.

The V call is TRBV29-1, the J call TRBJ2-7, with 8 bases that match TRBD2. The CDR3 contains 17 residues. Germline CDR1 is SQVTM and CDR2 is ANQGSEA. The trim removed 4 bases at V and 1 base at J, leaving 15 bases unmatched. As DNA, the CDR3 is TGCAGCGTTGGCGGGGGGCTAGCGGGCGACTTGTCCTACGAGCAGTACTTC. This sequence encodes CSVGGGLAGDLSYEQYF.

The rearrangement joins TRBV5-6 to TRBJ2-7, with D perhaps TRBD1 (7 bases). Germline V gives CDR1 SGHDT, CDR2 YYEEEE. V lost 4 bases, J lost 3 bases, and 29 bases lay in between. The CDR3 contains 19 residues. CDR3 DNA: TGTGCCAGCAGCGGGGGGTTCCGCCTTGGATACAGGGGAGGCTACGAGCAGTACTTC. Amino acid sequence: CASSGGFRLGYRGGYEQYF. The variable domain in full, completed from reference TRBV5-6 and TRBJ2-7, reads DAGVTQSPTHLIKTRGQQVTLRCSPKSGHDTVSWYQQALGQGPQFIFQYYEEEERQRGNFPDRFSGHQFPNYSSELNVNALLLGDSALYLCASSGGFRLGYRGGYEQYFGPGTRLTVT.

This sequence joins TRBV10-2 and TRBJ2-7, with 10 bases identical to TRBD2. From germline, CDR1 is WSHSY and CDR2 SAAADI. The trim removed 5 bases at V and 2 bases at J, leaving 6 bases unmatched. This CDR3 has 15 amino acids. CDR3 in amino acids: CASSLAGGGAYEQYF. CDR3 bases: TGCGCCAGCAGTTTAGCGGGGGGCGGGGCCTACGAGCAGTACTTC.